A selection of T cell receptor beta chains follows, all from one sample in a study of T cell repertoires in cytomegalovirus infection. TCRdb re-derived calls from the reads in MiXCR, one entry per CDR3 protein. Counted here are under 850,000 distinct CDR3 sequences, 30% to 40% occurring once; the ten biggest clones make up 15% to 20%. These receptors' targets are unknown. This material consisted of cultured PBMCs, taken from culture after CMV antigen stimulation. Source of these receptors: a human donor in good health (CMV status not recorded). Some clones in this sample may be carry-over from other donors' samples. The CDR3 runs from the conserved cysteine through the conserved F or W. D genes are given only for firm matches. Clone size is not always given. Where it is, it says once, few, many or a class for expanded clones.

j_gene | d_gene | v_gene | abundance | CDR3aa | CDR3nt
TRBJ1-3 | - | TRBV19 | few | CASRSTGRYGNTIYF | TGTGCCAGTAGGAGTACCGGGAGATATGGAAACACCATATATTTT
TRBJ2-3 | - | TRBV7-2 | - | CASSFQAGDTQYF | TGTGCCAGCAGCTTCCAGGCGGGGGATACGCAGTATTTT
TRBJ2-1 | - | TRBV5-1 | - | CASSLSPQNEQFF | TGCGCCAGCAGCTTGTCTCCTCAAAATGAGCAGTTCTTC
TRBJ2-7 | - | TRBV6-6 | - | CASSYSPSGLAYEQYF | TGTGCCAGCAGTTACTCGCCGTCTGGTTTGGCCTACGAGCAGTACTTC
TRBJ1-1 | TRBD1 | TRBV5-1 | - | CASSWGQGPTRLDTEAFF | TGCGCCAGCAGCTGGGGACAGGGCCCTACCAGGTTGGACACTGAAGCTTTCTTT
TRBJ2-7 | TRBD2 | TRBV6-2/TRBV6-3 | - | CASGFTGTSGRWNYEQYF | TGTGCCAGCGGCTTCACCGGGACTAGCGGGAGATGGAACTACGAGCAGTACTTC
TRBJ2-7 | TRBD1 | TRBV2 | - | CASSEFGTGLREQYF | TGTGCCAGCAGTGAATTCGGGACAGGGCTAAGGGAGCAGTACTTC
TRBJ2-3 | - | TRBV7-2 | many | CASSLSPDTQYF | TGTGCCAGCAGCCTCAGTCCGGATACGCAGTATTTT
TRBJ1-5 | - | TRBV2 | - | CASTRGGVEGPQHF | TGTGCCAGCACCCGAGGTGGGGTCGAAGGGCCCCAGCATTTT
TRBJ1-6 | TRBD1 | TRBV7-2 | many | CASSSRTGRVYNSPLHF | TGTGCCAGCAGCTCCCGGACAGGGAGAGTTTATAATTCACCCCTCCACTTT
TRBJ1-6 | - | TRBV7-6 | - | CASSQRSSYNSPLHF | TGTGCCAGCAGCCAACGGAGCTCCTATAATTCACCCCTCCACTTT
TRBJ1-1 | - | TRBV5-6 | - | CASSLEAGRRDTEAFF | TGTGCCAGCAGCTTGGAGGCAGGACGGCGGGACACTGAAGCTTTCTTT
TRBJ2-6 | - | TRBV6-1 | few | CASQPLVSGANVLTF | TGTGCCAGCCAGCCCCTTGTTTCCGGGGCCAACGTCCTGACTTTC
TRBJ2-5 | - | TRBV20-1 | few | CSARKGVGETQYF | TGCAGTGCTAGGAAGGGGGTTGGGGAGACCCAGTACTTC